This T cell receptor (beta chain) was profiled in a study of T cells in Graves' hyperthyroidism and ophthalmopathy. RNA transcripts served as the template for amplifying TCR beta CDR3 regions. The HTBI primer set drove a first-round RT-PCR of the TCR CDR3. One entry per CDR3 protein results from TCRdb running MiXCR on the multiplex PCR reads. The sample includes roughly 700,000 distinct CDR3 sequences, approximately 14% of them seen just once. Germline loops: CDR1 DFQATT, CDR2 SNEGSKA (reference sequence). This CDR3 has 13 amino acids. Trimming took 4 bases from V and 1 from J, leaving 10 bases between them. Used for diagnoses were clinical symptoms, serum thyroxine and TRAb, thyroid ultrasound and orbital computed tomography.

The sample consisted of blood. The chain carries TRBV20-1 and TRBJ1-1; no definite D call. The sequence came from a woman aged 18-30 years with Graves' hyperthyroidism. The CDR3 DNA reads TGCAGTGCTAAACCAGTGGAGAACACTGAAGCTTTCTTT. Translated: CSAKPVENTEAFF.